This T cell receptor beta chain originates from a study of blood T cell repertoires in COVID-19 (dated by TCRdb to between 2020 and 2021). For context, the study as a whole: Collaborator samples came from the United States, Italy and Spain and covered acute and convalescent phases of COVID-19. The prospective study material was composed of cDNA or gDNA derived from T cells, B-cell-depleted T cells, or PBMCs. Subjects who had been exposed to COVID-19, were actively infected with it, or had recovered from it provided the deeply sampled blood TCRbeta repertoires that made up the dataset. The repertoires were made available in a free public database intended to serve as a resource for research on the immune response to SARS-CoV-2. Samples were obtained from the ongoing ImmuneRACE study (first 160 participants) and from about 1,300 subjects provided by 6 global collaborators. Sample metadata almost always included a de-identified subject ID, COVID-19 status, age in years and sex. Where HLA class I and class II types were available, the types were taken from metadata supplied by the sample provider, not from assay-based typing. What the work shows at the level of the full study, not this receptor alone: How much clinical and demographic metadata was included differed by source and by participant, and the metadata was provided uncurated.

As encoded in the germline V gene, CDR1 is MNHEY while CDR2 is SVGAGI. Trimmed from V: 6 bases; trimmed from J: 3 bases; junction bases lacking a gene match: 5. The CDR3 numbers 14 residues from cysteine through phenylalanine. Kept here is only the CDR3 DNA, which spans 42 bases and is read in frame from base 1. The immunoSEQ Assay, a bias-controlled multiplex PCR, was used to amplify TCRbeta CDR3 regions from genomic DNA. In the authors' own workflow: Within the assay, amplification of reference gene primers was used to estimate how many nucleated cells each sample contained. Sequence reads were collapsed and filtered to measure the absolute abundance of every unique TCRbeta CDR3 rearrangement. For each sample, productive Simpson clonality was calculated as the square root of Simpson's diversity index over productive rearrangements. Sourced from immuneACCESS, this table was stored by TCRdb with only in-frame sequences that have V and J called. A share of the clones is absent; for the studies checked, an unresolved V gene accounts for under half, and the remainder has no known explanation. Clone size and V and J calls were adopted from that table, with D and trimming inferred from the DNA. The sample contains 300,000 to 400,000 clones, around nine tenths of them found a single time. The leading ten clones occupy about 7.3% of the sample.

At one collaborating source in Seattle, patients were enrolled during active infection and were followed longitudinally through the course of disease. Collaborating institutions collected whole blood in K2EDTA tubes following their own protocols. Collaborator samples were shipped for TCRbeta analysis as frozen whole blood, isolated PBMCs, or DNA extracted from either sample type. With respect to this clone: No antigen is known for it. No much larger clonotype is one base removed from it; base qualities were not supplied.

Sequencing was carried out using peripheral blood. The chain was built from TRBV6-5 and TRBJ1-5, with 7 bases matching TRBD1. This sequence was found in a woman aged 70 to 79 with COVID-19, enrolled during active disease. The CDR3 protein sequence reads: CASSGTAFNQPQHF. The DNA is TGTGCCAGCAGCGGGACAGCCTTCAATCAGCCCCAGCATTTT.